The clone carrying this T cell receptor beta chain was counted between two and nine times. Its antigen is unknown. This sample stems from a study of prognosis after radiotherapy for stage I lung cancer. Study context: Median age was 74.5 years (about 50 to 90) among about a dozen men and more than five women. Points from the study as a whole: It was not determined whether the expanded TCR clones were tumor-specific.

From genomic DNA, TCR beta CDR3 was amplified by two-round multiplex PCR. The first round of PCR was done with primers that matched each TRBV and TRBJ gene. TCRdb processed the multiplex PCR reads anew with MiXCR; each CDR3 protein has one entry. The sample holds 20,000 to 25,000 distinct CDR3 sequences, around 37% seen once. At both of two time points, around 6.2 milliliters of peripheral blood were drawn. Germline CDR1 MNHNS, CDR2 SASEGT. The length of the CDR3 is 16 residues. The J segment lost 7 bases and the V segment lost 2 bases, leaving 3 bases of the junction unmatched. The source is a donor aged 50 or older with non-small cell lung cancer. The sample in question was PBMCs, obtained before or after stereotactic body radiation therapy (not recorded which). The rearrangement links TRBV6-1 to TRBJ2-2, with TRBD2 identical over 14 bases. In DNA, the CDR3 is TGTGCCAGCAGTGAACGGACTAGCGGGAGGATCGGGGAGCTGTTTTTT. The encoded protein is CASSERTSGRIGELFF.